This TCR beta chain was captured by sequencing in a study of beta chain features in type 1 diabetes. Study information: Cells sorted and examined across all samples totaled approximately 110 million.

Notes on the study in general: Moderately but significantly shorter TCRB CDR3s were found in Type 1 diabetes patients in all four CD4+ subsets. VDJ junctions from patients with type 1 diabetes contained fewer insertions and more deletions. In these data, an HLA type influence on TCRB rearrangement remained unresolved.

This clone appeared a few times. Its antigen is not known. The CDR3 runs to 17 residues. In germline, CDR1 is SGDLS, CDR2 YYNGEE. V shed 0 bases and J 2 bases; nucleotides not matched to a gene: 8. The authors took one heparinised blood draw, averaging approximately 110 mL, from each donor. Reverse transcription of all isolated RNA meant that expressed TCRB transcripts were sequenced. The table came from immunoSEQ multiplex PCR; TCRdb's copy has only in-frame clones and leaves some out. The data show roughly 340,000 clones, over 9.5% seen once. The J gene is TRBJ2-3, the V gene TRBV9; 8 positions agree with TRBD2. Specimen: naive CD4+ T cells from blood. The TCR sequence derives from a woman younger than 30 with type 1 diabetes. DNA for the CDR3: TGTGCCAGCAGCGTAGCCCGGGTAGCGGGGTTCACAGATACGCAGTATTTT. Protein product: CASSVARVAGFTDTQYF.